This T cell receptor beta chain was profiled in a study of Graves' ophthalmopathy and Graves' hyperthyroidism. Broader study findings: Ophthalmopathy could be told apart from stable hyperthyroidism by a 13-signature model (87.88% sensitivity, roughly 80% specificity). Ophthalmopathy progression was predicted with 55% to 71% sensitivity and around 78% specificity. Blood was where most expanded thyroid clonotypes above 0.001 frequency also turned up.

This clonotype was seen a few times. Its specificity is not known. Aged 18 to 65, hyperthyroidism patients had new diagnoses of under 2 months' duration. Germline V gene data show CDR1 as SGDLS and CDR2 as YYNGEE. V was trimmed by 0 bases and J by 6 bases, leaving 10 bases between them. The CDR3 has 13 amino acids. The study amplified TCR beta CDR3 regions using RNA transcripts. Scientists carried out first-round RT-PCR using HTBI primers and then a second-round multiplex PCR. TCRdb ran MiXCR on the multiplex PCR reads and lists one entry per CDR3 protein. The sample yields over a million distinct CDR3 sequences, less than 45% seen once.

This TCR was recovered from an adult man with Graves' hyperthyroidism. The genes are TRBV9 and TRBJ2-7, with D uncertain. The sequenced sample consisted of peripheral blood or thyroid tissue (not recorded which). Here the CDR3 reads CASSVGDGAEQYF. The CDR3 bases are TGTGCCAGCAGCGTAGGCGATGGAGCCGAGCAGTACTTC.